The 9 T cell receptor beta chains below come from one sample, sequenced in a study of T-cell reconstitution after alpha-beta-depleted transplantation in children. Unique molecular identifiers were built into the TCRbeta library. A single record per CDR3 protein comes from TCRdb applying MiXCR to the PCR reads. The table has roughly 220,000 distinct CDR3 sequences, around 12% seen once. The material was PBMCs from the stem cell graft donor, obtained from the stem cell graft. The receptors here all came from a human donor who donated a stem cell graft to a child with acute lymphoblastic leukemia.

Many counts were recorded for this clonotype. The rearrangement links TRBV12-3 or TRBV12-4 to TRBJ2-1, with 10 nucleotides matching TRBD1. The CDR3 extends over 17 amino acids. The V and J ends lost 6 bases and 8 bases, in that order; junction bases with no gene match: 16. In DNA, the CDR3 is TGTGCCAGCAGGTTCCACCTACCGGGACAGGGGAACGATGAGCAGTTCTTC. Translation: CASRFHLPGQGNDEQFF.

The rearrangement joins TRBV7-2 to TRBJ2-7; 10 bases match TRBD1. J gave up 2 bases and V 1 base, and 2 bases lay outside the gene matches. The CDR3 spans 15 residues. Germline values: CDR1 SGHTA, CDR2 FQGNSA. CDR3 DNA sequence: TGTGCCAGCAGCTTAGGGGACAGGGGTCCCTACGAGCAGTACTTC. It translates to CASSLGDRGPYEQYF.

This clonotype was recorded at least ten times. The chain joins TRBV6-2 or TRBV6-3 to TRBJ1-1; D might be TRBD1 (6 bases). This CDR3 region has 17 residues. Germline values: CDR1 MNHEY, CDR2 SVGEGT. Trimming took 5 bases from V and 0 from J, leaving 19 bases between them. The CDR3 region is CASSTILQGGMNTEAFF. The DNA of the CDR3 is TGTGCCAGCAGTACCATACTACAGGGTGGCATGAACACTGAAGCTTTCTTT.

Ten or more counts support this clonotype. The chain links TRBV9 to TRBJ1-2; the D is unclear. This CDR3 region has 14 residues. Germline V gene sequence: CDR1 SGDLS, CDR2 YYNGEE. V gave up 4 bases and J gave up 3 bases, with 13 bases separating them. The CDR3 DNA sequence: TGTGCCAGCAGCTATCGTGGCGGGGACTATGGCTACACCTTC. This translates into CASSYRGGDYGYTF.

In this sample, this clonotype turned up many times. This chain links TRBV7-8 with TRBJ2-1; weak D call: TRBD1 (5 bases). Germline CDR1 is SGHVS and CDR2 is FQNEAQ. The CDR3 is 16 residues long. The ends were cut back, 5 bases at V and 0 bases at J, with 14 bases in the middle. The CDR3 DNA reads TGTGCCAGCAGCCTAGGGGTCTTGAGCTCCTACAATGAGCAGTTCTTC. This encodes CASSLGVLSSYNEQFF.

This clonotype was seen at least ten times. The CDR3 sequence: CASSLGQGGPEQYF. The CDR3 DNA sequence: TGCGCCAGCAGCTTAGGACAGGGAGGGCCCGAGCAGTACTTC. The chain carries TRBV5-1 and TRBJ2-7; D might be TRBD1 (8 bases). V was cut by 2 bases and J by 6 bases, with 15 bases left in between. This CDR3 spans 14 amino acids. Germline values: CDR1 SGHRS, CDR2 YFSETQ. The whole variable domain, filled in from reference TRBV5-1 and TRBJ2-7, reads KAGVTQTPRYLIKTRGQQVTLSCSPISGHRSVSWYQQTPGQGLQFLFEYFSETQRNKGNFPGRFSGRQFSNSRSEMNVSTLELGDSALYLCASSLGQGGPEQYFGPGTRLTVT.

This clonotype was counted at least ten times. The V gene is TRBV28, the J gene TRBJ1-6, with D hard to call. CDR1 and CDR2 (germline): MDHEN, SYDVKM. The CDR3 loop spans 12 amino acids. The germline V and J ends were trimmed by 8 bases and 8 bases, with 10 bases remaining between them. The CDR3 is CASPRADSPLHF. In DNA form, the CDR3 reads TGTGCCAGCCCCCGTGCGGATTCACCCCTCCACTTT.

This clonotype has a count of ten or more. CDR3 amino acids: CASSHPGQGYEQYF. In DNA, the CDR3 is TGCGCCAGCAGCCATCCGGGACAGGGCTACGAGCAGTACTTC. This sequence joins TRBV5-1 and TRBJ2-7; TRBD1 aligns across 9 bases. Trimming took 4 bases from V and 3 from J; bases not matched to a gene: 5. Germline V CDR1 and CDR2: SGHRS, YFSETQ. This CDR3 is built from 14 residues.

This clonotype appeared many times. V gene TRBV5-1 combines with J gene TRBJ2-5; weak D call: TRBD1 (7 bases). Per germline, CDR1 SGHRS and CDR2 YFSETQ. Trimming pared 2 bases from V and 5 bases from J, leaving 16 bases between. There are 15 residues in the CDR3. CDR3 protein: CASSFGGGEGETQYF. CDR3 nucleotide sequence: TGCGCCAGCAGCTTTGGAGGGGGCGAGGGGGAGACCCAGTACTTC.